These 19 T cell receptor beta chains originate from one sample sequenced in a study of cytomegalovirus exposure and HLA in healthy donors. Both 60 Vbeta primers and 13 Jbeta primers went into the PCR. Clones were sequenced by immunoSEQ multiplex PCR, and TCRdb holds only the in-frame ones, with some missing. In the table there are roughly 100,000 clones, more than 60% of which are singletons. What was sequenced was PBMCs. The receptors come from a woman in her 40s in good health and CMV-seropositive.

This chain uses TRBV2 with TRBJ2-1, with D perhaps TRBD2 (5 bases). In germline, CDR1 is SNHLY, CDR2 FYNNEI. Deletions cut 3 bases from V and 9 bases from J, with 12 bases between. The CDR3 runs to 13 residues. CDR3 bases: TGTGCCAGCAGTGAGGAGCGGTTGGTTGAGCAGTTCTTC. As protein: CASSEERLVEQFF. The entire variable domain, with the rest obtained from reference TRBV2 and TRBJ2-1, is as follows: EPEVTQTPSHQVTQMGQEVILRCVPISNHLYFYWYRQILGQKVEFLVSFYNNEISEKSEIFDDQFSVERPDGSNFTLKIRSTKLEDSAMYFCASSEERLVEQFFGPGTRLTVL.

With respect to this clone: A junction boundary mismatches the germline segment, possibly from a read error. The chain is built from TRBV7-9 and TRBJ2-1; 7 nucleotides match TRBD1. CDR1 SEHNR and CDR2 FQNEAQ come from the germline V gene (reference sequence). This CDR3 is built from 16 residues. CDR3 loop: CSSSSNRGSSYNEQFF. The CDR3 coding sequence is TGTTCCAGCAGCTCTAACAGGGGCAGCTCCTACAATGAGCAGTTCTTC.

The V gene is TRBV5-4, the J gene TRBJ1-5, with TRBD1 as a possible D gene (6 bases). The CDR3 covers 16 residues. Germline CDR1 SGHNT, CDR2 YYREEE (reference sequence). V was trimmed by 0 bases and J by 7 bases, leaving 17 bases between them. CDR3 sequence reads: CASSLGGLQGKQPQHF. Written as DNA, the CDR3 is TGTGCCAGCAGCTTGGGTGGGCTACAGGGTAAACAGCCCCAGCATTTT.

V is TRBV9 and J is TRBJ1-1; D is ambiguous. Trimming removed 0 bases at V and 4 bases at J, with 13 bases between. This CDR3 comprises 15 residues. Germline loops: CDR1 SGDLS, CDR2 YYNGEE. CDR3 region: CASSVGSRGSTEAFF. CDR3 coding DNA: TGTGCCAGCAGCGTAGGCTCTCGGGGATCCACTGAAGCTTTCTTT.

The chain has TRBV7-6 and TRBJ2-3; tentative D call: TRBD2 (5 bases). V lost 2 bases, J lost 4 bases, and 7 bases lay in between. The CDR3 runs to 13 residues. CDR1 and CDR2 (germline): SGHVS, FNYEAQ. CDR3 protein: CASSLMEADTQYF. The CDR3 nucleotides are TGTGCCAGCAGCTTAATGGAGGCAGATACGCAGTATTTT.

The CDR3 DNA sequence: TGCAGCGTTCGCCTAGAGAAGAGCTCCTACAATGAGCAGTTCTTC. Translation: CSVRLEKSSYNEQFF. The V gene is TRBV29-1, the J gene TRBJ2-1; D gene uncertain. There are 15 residues in the CDR3. CDR1 and CDR2 from the germline V gene are SQVTM and ANQGSEA. With 5 bases removed from V and 0 bases from J, the gap between germline ends came to 14 bases.

This clone was seen a few times. The genes are TRBV19 and TRBJ2-6, with 7 bases aligning to TRBD1. This CDR3 is built from 14 residues. V was pared by 5 bases and J by 3 bases, with 1 base of the junction left unmatched. The germline gives CDR1 LNHDA, CDR2 SQIVND (reference sequence). The CDR3 DNA reads TGTGCCAGTAGTCAGGGGGATGGGGCCAACGTCCTGACTTTC. Translating it yields CASSQGDGANVLTF.

On this clone: Other DNA sequences of this sample code for an identical CDR3. The chain is built from TRBV19 and TRBJ1-4; 8 bases agree with TRBD1. CDR1 is LNHDA, CDR2 SQIVND, per germline (reference sequence). This CDR3 spans 14 amino acids. Unmatched junction bases numbered 4, after V lost 4 bases and J lost 6 bases. The CDR3 loop reads CASSTTGVDEKLFF. The DNA for the CDR3 is TGTGCCAGTAGTACGACAGGGGTGGATGAAAAACTGTTTTTT.

The rearrangement uses TRBV11-1 and TRBJ2-5; TRBD2 might be the D (6 bases). This CDR3 has 15 residues. The germline CDR1 and CDR2 sequences are SGHAT and FQDESV (reference sequence). The germline V and J ends were trimmed by 5 bases and 3 bases, with 16 bases remaining between them. This chain's CDR3 is CASSPGGPGEETQYF. CDR3 nucleotide sequence: TGTGCCAGCAGCCCCGGAGGGCCTGGAGAAGAGACCCAGTACTTC.

This clone has a handful of counts. The J gene is TRBJ1-1, the V gene TRBV19, with 7 bases that match TRBD1. Trimming removed 2 bases from V and 7 bases from J; junction bases left unmatched: 4. From germline, CDR1 is LNHDA and CDR2 SQIVND (reference sequence). This CDR3 region has 13 residues. The CDR3 region has the DNA TGTGCCAGTAGTATAAGGGACAGCCATGAAGCTTTCTTT. This sequence encodes CASSIRDSHEAFF.

This clone was seen only once. This rearrangement joins TRBV5-4 to TRBJ1-1, with D tentatively TRBD1 (5 bases). The germline V and J ends were trimmed by 1 base and 1 base, with 8 bases remaining between them. Germline V gives CDR1 SGHNT, CDR2 YYREEE (reference sequence). This CDR3 spans 14 amino acids. The CDR3 nucleotides are TGTGCCAGCAGCTTGACGGGGGAGAACACTGAAGCTTTCTTT. Translation: CASSLTGENTEAFF. Filled out from reference TRBV5-4 and TRBJ1-1, the complete variable domain reads ETGVTQSPTHLIKTRGQQVTLRCSSQSGHNTVSWYQQALGQGPQFIFQYYREEENGRGNFPPRFSGLQFPNYSSELNVNALELDDSALYLCASSLTGENTEAFFGQGTRLTVV.

This chain uses TRBV6-5 with TRBJ1-1; TRBD1 is a possible D gene (5 bases). V shed 6 bases and J shed 1 base, with 9 bases lying between them. The germline V gene has CDR1 MNHEY and CDR2 SVGAGI. This CDR3 region has 13 residues. The CDR3 region has the DNA TGTGCCAGCAGATTCCAGGGGAACACTGAAGCTTTCTTT. Translating it yields CASRFQGNTEAFF.

The chain links TRBV7-2 to TRBJ1-5, with 9 bases fitting TRBD1. The germline V gene has CDR1 SGHTA and CDR2 FQGNSA. This CDR3 is built from 16 residues. J gave up 3 bases and V 4 bases, and 7 bases lay outside the gene matches. For the CDR3, the DNA is TGTGCCAGCAGCTCCGGGACAGGGACATTCAATCAGCCCCAGCATTTT. Translation: CASSSGTGTFNQPQHF. The variable domain in full, completed from reference TRBV7-2 and TRBJ1-5, reads GAGVSQSPSNKVTEKGKDVELRCDPISGHTALYWYRQSLGQGLEFLIYFQGNSAPDKSGLPSDRFSAERTGGSVSTLTIQRTQQEDSAVYLCASSSGTGTFNQPQHFGDGTRLSIL.

The rearrangement links TRBV5-1 to TRBJ1-4; TRBD1 might be the D (5 bases). V was pared by 3 bases and J by 3 bases, with 12 bases between. CDR1 and CDR2 from the germline V gene are SGHRS and YFSETQ. The CDR3 sequence is 15 residues long. The CDR3 region is CASSWSGGANEKLFF. The CDR3 DNA reads TGCGCCAGCAGCTGGTCGGGGGGGGCTAATGAAAAACTGTTTTTT.

The chain joins TRBV6-1 to TRBJ1-4, with D uncertain. Germline values: CDR1 MNHNS, CDR2 SASEGT. The CDR3 has 14 residues. V lost 2 bases to trimming and J lost 5 bases, with 9 bases between them. The CDR3: CASSEQPGNEKLFF. The CDR3 nucleotides read TGTGCCAGCAGTGAACAACCCGGGAATGAAAAACTGTTTTTT.

J is TRBJ2-7 and V is TRBV9, with D tentatively TRBD1 (5 bases). CDR1 is SGDLS, CDR2 YYNGEE, per germline. The CDR3 covers 14 residues. V gave up 4 bases and J gave up 6 bases, with 17 bases separating them. The CDR3 is CASSFRGLDSEQYF. The CDR3 DNA is TGTGCCAGCAGCTTTAGGGGCCTAGATAGCGAGCAGTACTTC.

This chain connects TRBV5-1 to TRBJ1-1; perhaps TRBD1 as D (6 bases). The length of the CDR3 is 13 residues. Trimming removed 4 bases from V and 5 bases from J, with 12 bases in between. Germline CDR1 reads SGHRS; CDR2 reads YFSETQ. CDR3 DNA: TGCGCCAGCAGCGGGCAGGGGTTGACTGAAGCTTTCTTT. Amino acid sequence: CASSGQGLTEAFF.

The chain carries TRBV18 and TRBJ1-6; D not certain. Trimming cost V 6 bases and J 6 bases, with 9 bases left between them. CDR1 and CDR2 from the germline V gene are KGHSH and LQKENI. This CDR3 has 13 residues. CDR3 bases: TGTGCCAGCTCCCCCGTTTCTAATTCACCCCTCCACTTT. This codes for CASSPVSNSPLHF. Complete variable domain (other parts from reference TRBV18 and TRBJ1-6): NAGVMQNPRHLVRRRGQEARLRCSPMKGHSHVYWYRQLPEEGLKFMVYLQKENIIDESGMPKERFSAEFPKEGPSILRIQQVVRGDSAAYFCASSPVSNSPLHFGNGTRLTVT.

In this sample, this clone turned up a few times. The chain couples TRBV10-3 to TRBJ2-1; TRBD2 aligns across 15 bases. The ends lost 6 bases at V and 6 bases at J; junction bases unmatched: 9. The CDR3 length is 17 residues. Germline V gives CDR1 ENHRY, CDR2 SYGVKD. CDR3 sequence: CAISPGLAGGVGNEQFF. The CDR3 bases are TGTGCCATCAGCCCGGGACTAGCGGGAGGCGTCGGCAATGAGCAGTTCTTC.